This record looks at one T cell receptor beta chain sequence and its context. The germline V gene has CDR1 SGHRS and CDR2 YFSETQ. The V end lost 0 bases, the J end lost 4 bases, and 10 bases lay between the germline ends. The CDR3 runs to 14 residues. The data derive from a study of response to subunit inactivated influenza vaccine. TCRdb processed the RT-PCR reads anew with MiXCR; each CDR3 protein has one entry. The sample carries 430,000 or so distinct CDR3 sequences, 9.5% to 13% recorded once. V gene TRBV5-1 combines with J gene TRBJ2-5; D is undetermined. The sample here was PBMCs from blood, taken roughly 6 weeks after vaccination. The TCR sequence derives from a man aged 45-65 years who received an inactivated influenza vaccine. The CDR3 DNA is TGCGCCAGCAGCTTGGTCTGGCCCCCAGAGACCCAGTACTTC. This sequence encodes CASSLVWPPETQYF.